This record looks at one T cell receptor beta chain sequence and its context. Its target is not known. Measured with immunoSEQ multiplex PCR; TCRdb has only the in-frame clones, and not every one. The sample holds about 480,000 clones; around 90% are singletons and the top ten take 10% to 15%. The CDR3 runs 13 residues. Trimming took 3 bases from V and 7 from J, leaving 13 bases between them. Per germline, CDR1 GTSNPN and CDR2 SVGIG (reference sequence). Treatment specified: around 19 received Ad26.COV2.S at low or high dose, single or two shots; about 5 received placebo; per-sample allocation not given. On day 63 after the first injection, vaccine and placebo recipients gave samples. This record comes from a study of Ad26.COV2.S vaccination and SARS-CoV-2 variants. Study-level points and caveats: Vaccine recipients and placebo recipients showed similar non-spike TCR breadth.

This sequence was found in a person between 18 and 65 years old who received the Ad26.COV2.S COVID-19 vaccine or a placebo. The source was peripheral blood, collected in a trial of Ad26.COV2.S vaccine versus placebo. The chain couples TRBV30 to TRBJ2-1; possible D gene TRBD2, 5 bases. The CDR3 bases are TGTGCCTGGAGCCCCGGGATTACAAATGAGCAGTTCTTC. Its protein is CAWSPGITNEQFF.